A single sample is the source of the 23 T cell receptor beta chains below, sequenced in a study of blood T cell repertoires in COVID-19. Only in-frame clones appear in the TCRdb table, and some are missing; sequencing was by immunoSEQ multiplex PCR. Among more than 250,000 clones, about nine tenths were seen once, and the ten largest hold 1%. Sample: peripheral blood. The source of these receptors is a man over 45 with active or convalescent COVID-19.

The chain employs TRBV3-1 (or the pseudogene TRBV3-2) and TRBJ2-3; TRBD1 matches 7 bases. With 3 bases clipped from V and 4 bases from J, the junction kept 13 bases outside the gene matches. The CDR3 sequence is 17 residues long. Germline V lookup: CDR1 LGHDT, CDR2 YNNKEL (reference sequence). The CDR3 DNA sequence: TGTGCCAGCAGCCATCCCCATTCGACAGGGAAGGCAGATACGCAGTATTTT. Translating it yields CASSHPHSTGKADTQYF.

The chain links TRBV30 to TRBJ2-5, with TRBD1 matching over 8 bases. From germline, CDR1 is GTSNPN and CDR2 SVGIG (reference sequence). The CDR3 loop spans 14 amino acids. With 3 bases clipped from V and 5 bases from J, the junction kept 8 bases outside the gene matches. The CDR3 spells CAWSRGQGGETQYF. DNA of the CDR3: TGTGCCTGGAGCCGCGGACAGGGTGGGGAGACCCAGTACTTC.

Only one count was recorded for this clone. The J gene is TRBJ1-1, the V gene TRBV27, with D perhaps TRBD1 (6 bases). This CDR3 has 14 residues. Trimming pared 6 bases from V and 2 bases from J, leaving 13 bases between. Germline CDR1 reads MNHEY; CDR2 reads SMNVEV (reference sequence). The chain's CDR3 is CASRPTGYNTEAFF. CDR3 sequence (DNA): TGTGCCAGCAGACCCACAGGGTATAACACTGAAGCTTTCTTT.

V gene TRBV20-1 combines with J gene TRBJ2-3; weak D call: TRBD1 (6 bases). V was shortened by 6 bases and J by 8 bases, with 27 bases between the two germline ends. The CDR3 has 16 residues. Per germline, CDR1 DFQATT and CDR2 SNEGSKA (reference sequence). The CDR3 spells CSASPTGLGPDGTQYF. The CDR3 DNA reads TGCAGTGCCAGTCCCACAGGGCTAGGCCCCGACGGTACGCAGTATTTT.

The chain couples TRBV7-9 to TRBJ2-1, with 9 bases that match TRBD2. The V gene end was trimmed by 4 bases and the J gene end by 4 bases; junction bases not matched to a gene: 8. The germline CDR1 and CDR2 sequences are SEHNR and FQNEAQ (reference sequence). The CDR3 length is 16 residues. In DNA form, the CDR3 reads TGTGCCAGCAGCTCTGTTAGCGGGGGAGTTTACAATGAGCAGTTCTTC. It yields the protein CASSSVSGGVYNEQFF.

The gene calls are TRBV5-4 and TRBJ2-1; D is perhaps TRBD2 (5 bases). With 5 bases removed from V and 0 bases from J, the gap between germline ends came to 12 bases. Germline CDR1 reads SGHNT; CDR2 reads YYREEE (reference sequence). There are 15 residues in the CDR3. The CDR3 DNA reads as TGTGCCAGCAGTCTTAGCGCGAGCTCCTACAATGAGCAGTTCTTC. It encodes CASSLSASSYNEQFF. Using reference TRBV5-4 and TRBJ2-1 for the parts outside the CDR3, the full variable domain is ETGVTQSPTHLIKTRGQQVTLRCSSQSGHNTVSWYQQALGQGPQFIFQYYREEENGRGNFPPRFSGLQFPNYSSELNVNALELDDSALYLCASSLSASSYNEQFFGPGTRLTVL.

The chain employs TRBV11-2 and TRBJ2-7; D uncertain. The CDR3 covers 15 residues. Germline lookup yields CDR1 SGHAT and CDR2 FQNNGV. V shed 0 bases and J shed 3 bases, with 12 bases lying between them. CDR3: CASSLEGAQDYEQYF. CDR3 DNA: TGTGCCAGCAGCTTAGAAGGTGCTCAGGACTACGAGCAGTACTTC.

The chain employs TRBV7-2 and TRBJ1-5, with D unclear. CDR3 length: 15 residues. The germline V and J ends were trimmed by 3 bases and 0 bases, with 9 bases remaining between them. Germline loops: CDR1 SGHTA, CDR2 FQGNSA. The CDR3 nucleotides are TGTGCCAGCAGCTTTCAGGATTATAGCAATCAGCCCCAGCATTTT. This codes for CASSFQDYSNQPQHF.

The chain couples TRBV2 to TRBJ2-3, with 10 bases identical to TRBD1. Germline CDR1 SNHLY, CDR2 FYNNEI. Trimming took 7 bases from V and 4 from J; bases not matched to a gene: 5. The CDR3 is made up of 14 amino acids. The DNA of the CDR3 is TGTGCCAGCACGGGACAGGGGATCGCAGATACGCAGTATTTT. Translation: CASTGQGIADTQYF.

CDR3 nucleotide sequence: TGTGCCAGCAGCTTAGTCCGGGGGGCCAGAAAACTGTTTTTT. Its translation: CASSLVRGARKLFF. The rearrangement uses TRBV7-8 and TRBJ1-4; perhaps TRBD1 as D (6 bases). Deletions cut 1 base from V and 10 bases from J, with 13 bases between. CDR1 SGHVS and CDR2 FQNEAQ come from the germline V gene. The CDR3 spans 14 residues.

This clone was detected once. The chain links TRBV28 to TRBJ1-4; D unclear. Germline CDR1 reads MDHEN; CDR2 reads SYDVKM. This CDR3 contains 14 residues. V lost 3 bases, J lost 8 bases, and 13 bases lay in between. CDR3 DNA sequence: TGTGCCAGCAGTTTCCTTACTACGGAGGAAAAACTGTTTTTT. Protein sequence: CASSFLTTEEKLFF.

This chain links TRBV4-1 with TRBJ1-4; 7 positions agree with TRBD1. Per germline, CDR1 MGHRA and CDR2 YSYEKL. Germline trimming cut 1 base from V and 6 bases from J; bases unmatched to any gene: 5. The CDR3 length is 15 residues. CDR3 residues: CASSQGQGPDEKLFF. CDR3 nucleotides: TGCGCCAGCAGCCAAGGACAGGGACCAGATGAAAAACTGTTTTTT.

The chain recombines TRBV28 with TRBJ1-4; D perhaps matches TRBD1 (5 bases). The CDR3 loop spans 15 amino acids. The V gene lost 2 bases and the J gene lost 3 bases, with 10 bases spanning the gap. CDR1 MDHEN and CDR2 SYDVKM come from the germline V gene. CDR3 loop: CASSLAGMANEKLFF. The CDR3 DNA is TGTGCCAGCAGTTTAGCAGGGATGGCTAATGAAAAACTGTTTTTT.

The chain uses TRBV12-3 or TRBV12-4 and TRBJ1-1; D not resolved. The CDR3 is 13 amino acids. V lost 0 bases, J lost 5 bases, and 7 bases lay in between. For the CDR3, the DNA is TGTGCCAGCAGTTTAGCGCCGGGGACTGAAGCTTTCTTT. This translates into CASSLAPGTEAFF.

This chain connects TRBV19 to TRBJ1-1, with 7 bases matching TRBD1. Germline CDR1 is LNHDA and CDR2 is SQIVND (reference sequence). The CDR3 is made up of 13 amino acids. CDR3 coding DNA: TGTGCTTGCCGGCCGACAGGGTATTCTGAAGCTTTCTTT. Residues: CACRPTGYSEAFF.

This clone appeared once. This sequence joins TRBV6-5 and TRBJ2-6; TRBD1 matches at 7 bases. The CDR3 loop spans 15 amino acids. CDR1 and CDR2 (germline): MNHEY, SVGAGI. V lost 6 bases to trimming and J lost 0 bases; unmatched junction nucleotides: 2. CDR3 DNA sequence: TGTGCCAGCAGGGGACAGCCCTCTGGGGCCAACGTCCTGACTTTC. It is translated as CASRGQPSGANVLTF.

V is TRBV18 and J is TRBJ1-2, with 9 bases aligning to TRBD1. Looked up from germline, CDR1 is KGHSH and CDR2 is LQKENI. V was clipped by 5 bases and J by 6 bases; unmatched bases: 13. This CDR3 contains 16 residues. CDR3 coding DNA: TGTGCCAGCTCATACGAGCCGGGACAGGGAAGTCATGGCTACACCTTC. It translates to CASSYEPGQGSHGYTF.

The chain uses TRBV19 and TRBJ2-7; D not certain. V lost 6 bases and J 3 bases, leaving 15 bases between the germline ends. Germline V gene sequence: CDR1 LNHDA, CDR2 SQIVND (reference sequence). This CDR3 region has 14 residues. The CDR3 coding sequence is TGTGCCAGTAGCAGAAGGAGAGACCTCTACGAGCAGTACTTC. This gives the protein CASSRRRDLYEQYF.

J is TRBJ2-5 and V is TRBV2; 12 bases agree with TRBD2. The CDR3 extends over 16 amino acids. Germline CDR1 SNHLY, CDR2 FYNNEI. V was pared by 4 bases and J by 2 bases, with 5 bases of the junction left unmatched. CDR3: CASSGRTSGKQETQYF. Here the CDR3 DNA reads TGTGCCAGCAGTGGAAGGACTAGCGGGAAACAAGAGACCCAGTACTTC.

The chain couples TRBV28 to TRBJ1-2; unclear D gene. The V gene lost 3 bases and the J gene lost 4 bases, with 9 bases spanning the gap. This CDR3 spans 13 amino acids. Germline V gene lookup returns CDR1 MDHEN and CDR2 SYDVKM. For the CDR3, the DNA is TGTGCCAGCAGTTTCCCAGCGAGCTATGGCTACACCTTC. Its translation is CASSFPASYGYTF.

The rearrangement links TRBV5-1 to TRBJ1-1; no definite D call. CDR1 is SGHRS, CDR2 YFSETQ, per germline. V lost 0 bases and J 1 base, leaving 7 bases between the germline ends. The CDR3 is 14 residues long. The CDR3 sequence: CASSLGGKNTEAFF. CDR3 sequence (DNA): TGCGCCAGCAGCTTGGGAGGGAAGAACACTGAAGCTTTCTTT.

Notes on this clone: Other DNA sequences within the sample encode an identical CDR3. This sequence joins TRBV5-1 and TRBJ2-7, with 12 bases fitting TRBD1. J lost 7 bases, V lost 0 bases, and 5 bases had no gene match. Per germline, CDR1 SGHRS and CDR2 YFSETQ. This CDR3 is 15 amino acids long. DNA for the CDR3: TGCGCCAGCAGCTTGGGGGGACAGGGGGCGAGGGAGCAGTACTTC. It encodes CASSLGGQGAREQYF.

The rearrangement joins TRBV19 to TRBJ1-2, with D perhaps TRBD1 (6 bases). The CDR3 length is 13 residues. The V and J ends lost 9 bases and 4 bases respectively, with 15 bases between them. In germline, CDR1 is LNHDA, CDR2 SQIVND (reference sequence). The DNA for the CDR3 is TGTGCCAGCCGGGACATTGAGTTCTATGGCTACACCTTC. Translation: CASRDIEFYGYTF.